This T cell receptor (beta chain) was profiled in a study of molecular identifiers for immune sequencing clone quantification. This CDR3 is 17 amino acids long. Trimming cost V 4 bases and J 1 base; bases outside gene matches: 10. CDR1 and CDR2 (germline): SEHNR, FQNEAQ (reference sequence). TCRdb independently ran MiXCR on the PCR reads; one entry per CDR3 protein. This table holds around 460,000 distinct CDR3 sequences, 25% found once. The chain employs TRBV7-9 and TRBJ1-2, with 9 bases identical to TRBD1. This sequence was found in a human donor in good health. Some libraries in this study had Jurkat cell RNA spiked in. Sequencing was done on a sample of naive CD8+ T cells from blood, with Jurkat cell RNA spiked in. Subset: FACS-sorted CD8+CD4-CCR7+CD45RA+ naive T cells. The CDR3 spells CASSSQGTGPVNYGYTF. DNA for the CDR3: TGTGCCAGCAGCTCCCAGGGGACAGGGCCGGTTAACTATGGCTACACCTTC.